This TCR beta chain was profiled in a study of T-cell reconstitution after alpha-beta-depleted transplantation in children. A TCRbeta library incorporating unique molecular identifiers was prepared. MiXCR was run by TCRdb on the PCR reads, yielding one entry per CDR3 protein. The data contain about 290,000 distinct CDR3 sequences, roughly a tenth of them singletons. V was clipped by 3 bases and J by 6 bases, with 12 bases between them. This CDR3 is 14 amino acids long. The germline V gene has CDR1 LNHNV and CDR2 YYDKDF (reference sequence). This clonotype appeared many times. The clonotype comes from a boy less than two years old with acute myeloid leukemia, due to receive a stem cell transplant. Sequenced material: PBMCs, taken before TCRalphabeta/CD19-depleted stem cell transplant. This sequence joins TRBV15 and TRBJ2-4; D is ambiguous. The CDR3 sequence is CATSSTRTSNIQYF. Here the CDR3 DNA reads TGTGCCACCAGCAGCACCAGGACCTCAAACATTCAGTACTTC.